This T cell receptor beta chain was sequenced in a study of blood T cell repertoires in COVID-19. Study-wide context: Sites in the United States, Italy and Spain provided acute and convalescent COVID-19 samples. The cDNA or gDNA used as material had been derived from T cells, B-cell-depleted T cells, or PBMCs.

The CDR3 extends over 17 amino acids. CDR1 and CDR2 from the germline V gene are MGHDK and SYGVNS. Trimming at V came to 1 base and at J to 10 bases, leaving 18 bases not matched to a gene. Under the authors' procedure: For nucleated cells, counts were estimated from reference gene primer amplification. Using immunoSEQ multiplex PCR, the repertoire was profiled, and TCRdb retains in-frame clones only, with some absent. That table supplies the V and J calls and clone size; D and trimming were determined from the DNA. The sample shows a few hundred thousand clones, roughly 80% of them seen only once. The chain recombines TRBV25-1 with TRBJ1-2; 7 bases map to TRBD1. Specimen: peripheral blood. The receptor was derived from a man in his sixties who had recovered from COVID-19. This chain's CDR3 is CASSESISPGQLGVYTF. The CDR3 DNA is TGTGCCAGCAGTGAATCTATTAGCCCGGGACAGTTGGGCGTCTACACCTTC.